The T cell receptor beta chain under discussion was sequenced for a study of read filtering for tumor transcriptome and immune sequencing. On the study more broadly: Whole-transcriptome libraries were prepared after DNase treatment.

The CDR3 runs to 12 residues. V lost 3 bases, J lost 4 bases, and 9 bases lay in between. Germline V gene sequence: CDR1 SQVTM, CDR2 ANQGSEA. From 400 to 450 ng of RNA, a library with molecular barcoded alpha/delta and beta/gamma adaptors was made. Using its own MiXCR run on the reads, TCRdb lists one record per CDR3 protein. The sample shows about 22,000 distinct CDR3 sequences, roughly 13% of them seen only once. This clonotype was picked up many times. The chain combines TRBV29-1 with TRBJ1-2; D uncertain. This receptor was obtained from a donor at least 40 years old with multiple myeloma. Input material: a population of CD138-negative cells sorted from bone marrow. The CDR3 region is CSVEGSSYGYTF. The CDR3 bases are TGCAGCGTTGAGGGGAGTAGCTATGGCTACACCTTC.